One and the same sample provided the 21 T cell receptor beta chains below, sequenced in a study of blood T cell repertoires in COVID-19 (dated by TCRdb to about 2020). Libraries were made using the immunoSEQ multiplex PCR assay. The clones in this table, taken by TCRdb from immuneACCESS, are in-frame only. Not every clone is retained; where verified, under half of the shortfall comes from an unresolved V gene, and the cause of the rest is unknown. The sample yields 390,000 or so clones; approximately 87% were counted once. The top ten constitute about 10% of the sample. The sequencing input was peripheral blood. The source of these receptors is a woman in her thirties with COVID-19, enrolled during active disease.

The table lists this clone with a count of one. In DNA form, the CDR3 reads TGTGCCACCAGTGATACAGGGGGAAGCGACACTGAAGCTTTCTTT. Translating it yields CATSDTGGSDTEAFF. This chain connects TRBV24-1 to TRBJ1-1; 8 bases match TRBD1. Germline CDR1 and CDR2: KGHDR and SFDVKD. With 3 bases clipped from V and 3 bases from J, the junction kept 5 bases outside the gene matches. The length of the CDR3 is 15 residues.

The chain combines TRBV5-1 with TRBJ2-1; D not resolved. The CDR3 is made up of 11 amino acids. The germline gives CDR1 SGHRS, CDR2 YFSETQ. V shed 5 bases and J shed 4 bases, with 4 bases lying between them. The CDR3 DNA sequence: TGCGCCAGCAGTCGTTACAATGAGCAGTTCTTC. Translated, it gives CASSRYNEQFF.

The chain has TRBV7-2 and TRBJ1-1; D is undetermined. This CDR3 contains 14 residues. Germline CDR1 is SGHTA and CDR2 is FQGNSA. V was shortened by 6 bases and J by 1 base, with 12 bases between the two germline ends. This chain's CDR3 is CASSTRPGNTEAFF. CDR3 bases: TGTGCCAGCAGTACCAGACCAGGGAACACTGAAGCTTTCTTT.

The count of this clone is one. The rearrangement links TRBV7-8 to TRBJ1-1; tentatively, D is TRBD1 (6 bases). The CDR3 runs 13 residues. The germline V gene has CDR1 SGHVS and CDR2 FQNEAQ. Trimming stripped 5 bases from V and 5 bases from J, with 12 bases between. CDR3 in DNA: TGTGCCAGCAGCCGTCAAACAGGGACTGAAGCTTTCTTT. Translation: CASSRQTGTEAFF.

This clone was recorded once. The chain recombines TRBV27 with TRBJ2-2; 7 bases align to TRBD1. Germline CDR1 MNHEY, CDR2 SMNVEV (reference sequence). The V segment lost 3 bases and the J segment 2 bases; nucleotides outside the gene matches: 3. The CDR3 is made up of 15 amino acids. The CDR3 bases are TGTGCCAGCAGTTTGGGACAGTACAACACCGGGGAGCTGTTTTTT. It specifies CASSLGQYNTGELFF.

This sequence joins TRBV28 and TRBJ1-4; D might be TRBD1 (6 bases). CDR1 and CDR2 from the germline V gene are MDHEN and SYDVKM. This CDR3 has 16 residues. Trimming left V 3 bases short and J 3 bases short, with 14 bases between. The chain's CDR3 is CASSFPGQPPNEKLFF. In DNA form, the CDR3 reads TGTGCCAGCAGTTTCCCAGGACAGCCCCCTAATGAAAAACTGTTTTTT.

In DNA, the CDR3 is TGTGCCAGCAGCAGGACACCTTACAATGAGCAGTTCTTC. Its protein is CASSRTPYNEQFF. The rearrangement links TRBV6-5 to TRBJ2-1, with D maybe TRBD1 (5 bases). The V end was cut by 6 bases, the J end by 4 bases, with 10 bases between. The germline V gene encodes CDR1 MNHEY and CDR2 SVGAGI. The CDR3 consists of 13 residues.

The chain combines TRBV2 with TRBJ1-2; perhaps TRBD1 as D (5 bases). CDR3 length: 13 amino acids. Germline assignment: CDR1 SNHLY and CDR2 FYNNEI. V shed 6 bases and J shed 5 bases, with 13 bases lying between them. CDR3 residues: CASRKNGHYGYTF. CDR3 sequence (DNA): TGTGCCAGCAGAAAGAACGGACATTATGGCTACACCTTC.

The chain has TRBV23-1 and TRBJ2-2; 8 bases are shared with TRBD2. TRBV23-1 belongs to the ORF category, with a function that is uncertain. J lost 4 bases, V lost 1 base, and 8 bases had no gene match. The CDR3 is 17 amino acids. The CDR3 here is CASSQYPGGPGTGELFF. CDR3 in DNA: TGCGCCAGCAGTCAATATCCGGGAGGGCCTGGCACCGGGGAGCTGTTTTTT.

The gene calls are TRBV9 and TRBJ2-1; D remains ambiguous. Germline loops: CDR1 SGDLS, CDR2 YYNGEE. The V and J ends lost 0 bases and 0 bases respectively, with 10 bases between them. This CDR3 comprises 16 residues. CDR3 coding DNA: TGTGCCAGCAGCGTAGGGTCGTTGAGCTCCTACAATGAGCAGTTCTTC. Protein product: CASSVGSLSSYNEQFF.

The chain uses TRBV15 and TRBJ1-2; D unresolved. Germline lookup yields CDR1 LNHNV and CDR2 YYDKDF (reference sequence). The CDR3 extends over 13 amino acids. The V end lost 1 base, the J end lost 7 bases, and 10 bases lay between the germline ends. CDR3 loop: CATSRAGIGGYTF. The CDR3, as DNA: TGTGCCACCAGCAGAGCGGGGATAGGTGGCTACACCTTC.

This clone has just a few counts. The CDR3: CASSPQGDPYEQYF. The CDR3 nucleotides are TGTGCCAGCTCACCACAGGGGGATCCCTACGAGCAGTACTTC. This rearrangement joins TRBV18 to TRBJ2-7; the D gene is possibly TRBD1 (6 bases). The CDR3 extends over 14 amino acids. The V gene lost 1 base and the J gene lost 2 bases, with 9 bases spanning the gap. CDR1 KGHSH and CDR2 LQKENI come from the germline V gene.

The gene calls are TRBV27 and TRBJ1-1; 7 bases match TRBD1. CDR1 and CDR2 (germline): MNHEY, SMNVEV (reference sequence). The CDR3 sequence is 18 residues long. V was clipped by 6 bases and J by 3 bases; unmatched bases: 19. This CDR3 reads CASRDNRGGDLPDTEAFF. Written as DNA, the CDR3 is TGTGCCAGCAGGGATAACAGGGGAGGAGACCTTCCAGACACTGAAGCTTTCTTT.

The sample holds one count of this clone. The V gene is TRBV24-1, the J gene TRBJ2-5; perhaps TRBD1 as D (5 bases). Germline CDR1 is KGHDR and CDR2 is SFDVKD. V lost 10 bases to trimming and J lost 4 bases, with 12 bases between them. The CDR3 runs 12 residues. Here the CDR3 DNA reads TGTGCCACATCAAAGCAGGGAGAGACCCAGTACTTC. As protein: CATSKQGETQYF.

The chain uses TRBV27 and TRBJ2-3; D is ambiguous. V shed 10 bases and J shed 3 bases, with 14 bases lying between them. This CDR3 spans 13 amino acids. CDR1 and CDR2 (germline): MNHEY, SMNVEV (reference sequence). The CDR3 loop is CATHHGRTDTQYF. DNA of the CDR3: TGTGCCACCCACCACGGCAGGACAGATACGCAGTATTTT.

The V gene is TRBV5-4, the J gene TRBJ1-3; D is ambiguous. Germline values: CDR1 SGHNT, CDR2 YYREEE (reference sequence). The V end lost 0 bases, the J end lost 0 bases, and 10 bases lay between the germline ends. The CDR3 runs to 16 residues. The CDR3 region has the DNA TGTGCCAGCAGCTTGGGTCCGAGTAACTCTGGAAACACCATATATTTT. It translates to CASSLGPSNSGNTIYF.

The chain recombines TRBV7-8 with TRBJ2-7; TRBD1 matches 8 bases. The CDR3 covers 14 residues. V was pared by 4 bases and J by 4 bases, with 6 bases of the junction left unmatched. Germline V gives CDR1 SGHVS, CDR2 FQNEAQ. The DNA of the CDR3 is TGTGCCAGCAGCTACCCCGGACAGGGTTACGAGCAGTACTTC. The encoded protein is CASSYPGQGYEQYF.

V and J are TRBV7-2 and TRBJ1-4; D is undetermined. Trimming stripped 2 bases from V and 3 bases from J, with 7 bases between. Per germline, CDR1 SGHTA and CDR2 FQGNSA. The length of the CDR3 is 14 residues. Here the CDR3 reads CASSLRGANEKLFF. CDR3 bases: TGTGCCAGCAGCTTACGGGGTGCTAATGAAAAACTGTTTTTT.

This rearrangement joins TRBV12-3 or TRBV12-4 to TRBJ2-7; 11 bases agree with TRBD1. This CDR3 comprises 13 residues. The J segment lost 7 bases and the V segment lost 5 bases, leaving 4 bases of the junction unmatched. The CDR3 nucleotides are TGTGCCAGCAGTGTCGGGACAGGGGGTGAGCAGTACTTC. Protein product: CASSVGTGGEQYF.

The chain joins TRBV7-2 to TRBJ1-2; D is perhaps TRBD1 (5 bases). With 0 bases removed from V and 0 bases from J, the gap between germline ends came to 11 bases. CDR1 and CDR2 (germline): SGHTA, FQGNSA. This CDR3 contains 16 residues. The CDR3 sequence: CASSLAATAANYGYTF. The CDR3 bases are TGTGCCAGCAGCTTAGCCGCGACAGCAGCTAACTATGGCTACACCTTC.

The V gene is TRBV20-1, the J gene TRBJ2-1, with TRBD2 matching 11 bases. The germline CDR1 and CDR2 sequences are DFQATT and SNEGSKA (reference sequence). The V gene end was trimmed by 3 bases and the J gene end by 7 bases; junction bases not matched to a gene: 11. This CDR3 has 16 amino acids. CDR3 sequence: CSASGTSGPLQNEQFF. In nucleotides, the CDR3 is TGCAGTGCTAGTGGGACTAGCGGACCCCTACAGAATGAGCAGTTCTTC.